These 5 T cell receptor beta chains share one sample of origin, sequenced in a study of CD4 T cells in relation to SARS-CoV-2 and coronaviruses. Clones were read by immunoSEQ multiplex PCR, and TCRdb kept only the in-frame ones, dropping some. In the table there are approximately 20,000 clones, roughly 77% of which are singletons. No antigens are known for them. CD4+ T cells from unexposed donors were obtained before the COVID-19 pandemic (2011-2018). Isolation of CD4+ T cells took place after less than 13 days in culture. The sequenced sample was CD4+ T cells from PBMCs, cultured in vitro. The receptors stem from a human donor in good health.

As DNA, the CDR3 is TGTGCCAGCAGCTTAGAATGGCAGGGAAGGGTGAACACTGAAGCTTTCTTT. This gives the protein CASSLEWQGRVNTEAFF. The chain carries TRBV13 and TRBJ1-1; D perhaps matches TRBD1 (5 bases). Trimming stripped 1 base from V and 0 bases from J, with 15 bases between. Germline CDR1 reads PRHDT; CDR2 reads FYEKMQ (reference sequence). The CDR3 is 17 amino acids.

CDR3 region: CASSEGVETQYF. In nucleotides, the CDR3 is TGTGCCAGCAGTGAAGGGGTCGAGACCCAGTACTTC. The chain couples TRBV28 to TRBJ2-5; maybe TRBD1 (5 bases). Trimming took 5 bases from V and 5 from J, leaving 9 bases between them. CDR3 length equals 12 residues. Per germline, CDR1 MDHEN and CDR2 SYDVKM.

The V and J genes are TRBV9 and TRBJ2-5, with D unclear. The V and J ends lost 4 bases and 1 base respectively, with 14 bases between them. This CDR3 spans 15 amino acids. Germline V lookup: CDR1 SGDLS, CDR2 YYNGEE. CDR3 sequence reads: CASSPRELLQETQYF. In DNA form, the CDR3 reads TGTGCCAGCAGCCCCCGTGAGCTCCTCCAAGAGACCCAGTACTTC.

This rearrangement joins TRBV6-2 or TRBV6-3 to TRBJ2-3; a weak D match, TRBD2 (6 bases). V shed 2 bases and J shed 4 bases, with 10 bases lying between them. Germline V gene sequence: CDR1 MNHEY, CDR2 SVGEGT. This CDR3 is built from 14 residues. The chain's CDR3 is CASSYRENPDTQYF. The CDR3 bases are TGTGCCAGCAGTTACCGGGAGAACCCAGATACGCAGTATTTT.

This rearrangement joins TRBV2 to TRBJ1-2, with D unresolved. Per germline, CDR1 SNHLY and CDR2 FYNNEI. The V gene lost 6 bases and the J gene lost 2 bases, with 16 bases spanning the gap. The CDR3 has 15 amino acids. CDR3 DNA: TGTGCCAGCAGGGAGATTAGGACGGTGAACTATGGCTACACCTTC. Translated, it gives CASREIRTVNYGYTF.